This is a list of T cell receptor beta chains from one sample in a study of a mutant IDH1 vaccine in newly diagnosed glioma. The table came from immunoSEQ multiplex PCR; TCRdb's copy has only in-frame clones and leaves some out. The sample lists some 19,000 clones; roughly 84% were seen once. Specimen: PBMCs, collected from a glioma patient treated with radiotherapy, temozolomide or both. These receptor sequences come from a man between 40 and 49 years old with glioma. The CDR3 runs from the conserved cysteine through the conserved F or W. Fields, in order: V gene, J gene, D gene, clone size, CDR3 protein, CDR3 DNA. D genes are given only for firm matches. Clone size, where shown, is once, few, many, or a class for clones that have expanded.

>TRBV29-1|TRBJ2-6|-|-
CSVATLRGSGANVLTF
TGCAGCGTTGCGACCCTAAGAGGGAGCGGGGCCAACGTCCTGACTTTC
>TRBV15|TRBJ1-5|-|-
CATSRDISNQPQHF
TGTGCCACCAGCAGAGATATTAGCAATCAGCCCCAGCATTTT
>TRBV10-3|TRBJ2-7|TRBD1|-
CAISPGQGSYEQYF
TGTGCCATCAGCCCGGGACAGGGGTCATACGAGCAGTACTTC
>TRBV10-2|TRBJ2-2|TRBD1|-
CASRLGQGYTGELFF
TGCGCCAGCAGACTGGGACAGGGATACACCGGGGAGCTGTTTTTT
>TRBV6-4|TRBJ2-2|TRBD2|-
CASSDLAGAGELFF
TGTGCCAGCAGTGACTTAGCGGGAGCCGGGGAGCTGTTTTTT
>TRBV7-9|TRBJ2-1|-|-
CASSLSGSGREQFF
TGTGCCAGCAGCTTATCGGGGAGTGGGAGGGAGCAGTTCTTC
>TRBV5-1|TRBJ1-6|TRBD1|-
CASSLRPGTGVGTYNSPLHF
TGCGCCAGCAGCTTGCGTCCCGGGACAGGGGTTGGGACCTATAATTCACCCCTCCACTTT
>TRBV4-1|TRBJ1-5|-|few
CASSQAEGRTNQPQHF
TGCGCCAGCAGCCAAGCGGAAGGGCGGACCAATCAGCCCCAGCATTTT
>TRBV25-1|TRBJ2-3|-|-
CASSAGVPGEYF
TGTGCCAGCAGCGCAGGGGTCCCGGGGGAGTATTTT
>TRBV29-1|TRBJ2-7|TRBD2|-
CSPRGDSYEQYF
TGCAGCCCTCGGGGGGACTCCTACGAGCAGTACTTC
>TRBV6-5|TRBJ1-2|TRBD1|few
CASSKGTDYGYTF
TGTGCCAGCAGCAAAGGGACAGATTATGGCTACACCTTC
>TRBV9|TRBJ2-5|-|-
CASSVAPGQQETQYF
TGTGCCAGCAGCGTAGCCCCCGGACAGCAAGAGACCCAGTACTTC
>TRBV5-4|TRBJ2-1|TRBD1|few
CASSLGGRDTQFF
TGTGCCAGCAGCCTAGGGGGCCGGGACACGCAGTTCTTC
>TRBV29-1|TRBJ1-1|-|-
CSVEWGSRNTEAFF
TGCAGCGTTGAATGGGGCAGCAGGAACACTGAAGCTTTCTTT
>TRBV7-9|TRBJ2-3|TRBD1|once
CASSLQGDLGDTQYF
TGTGCCAGCAGCTTACAGGGGGACCTTGGGGATACGCAGTATTTT
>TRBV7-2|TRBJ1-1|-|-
CASSLGVSNTEAFF
TGTGCCAGCAGCTTAGGGGTTTCCAACACTGAAGCTTTCTTT
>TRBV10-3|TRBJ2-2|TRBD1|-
CAMQGQGRDTGELFF
TGTGCCATGCAAGGACAGGGGAGGGACACCGGGGAGCTGTTTTTT
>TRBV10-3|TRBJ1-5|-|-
CAISQQGLGNQPQHF
TGTGCCATCAGTCAACAGGGTCTGGGCAATCAGCCCCAGCATTTT
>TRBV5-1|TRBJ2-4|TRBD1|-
CASSNTGTGLGHF
TGCGCCAGCAGCAACACCGGGACAGGGTTAGGGCACTTC
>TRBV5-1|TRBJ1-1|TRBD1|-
CASSFIPTGGTEAFF
TGCGCCAGCAGCTTTATTCCTACAGGGGGGACTGAAGCTTTCTTT
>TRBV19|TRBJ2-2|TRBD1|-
CASTRQGANTGELFF
TGTGCCAGTACCAGACAGGGAGCGAACACCGGGGAGCTGTTTTTT
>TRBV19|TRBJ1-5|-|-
CATRGTQMGQPQHF
TGTGCCACCCGCGGGACGCAAATGGGTCAGCCCCAGCATTTT
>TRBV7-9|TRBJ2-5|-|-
CASSLGADYQETQYF
TGTGCCAGCAGCTTAGGGGCAGACTACCAAGAGACCCAGTACTTC
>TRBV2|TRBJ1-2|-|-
CASSGRPIRGYTF
TGTGCCAGCAGTGGTCGCCCTATTCGGGGCTACACCTTC
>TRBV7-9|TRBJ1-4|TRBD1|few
CASSLEQGEKLFF
TGTGCCAGCAGCTTAGAACAGGGGGAAAAACTGTTTTTT
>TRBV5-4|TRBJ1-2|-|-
CASSLKDPNYGYTF
TGTGCCAGCAGCTTGAAGGATCCGAACTATGGCTACACCTTC
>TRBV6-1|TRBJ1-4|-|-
CASSELRASSGKLFF
TGTGCCAGCAGTGAACTCAGGGCCTCATCCGGGAAACTGTTTTTT
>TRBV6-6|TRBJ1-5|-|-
CASSYDPGGGSQPQHF
TGTGCCAGCAGTTACGACCCGGGGGGAGGGAGTCAGCCCCAGCATTTT
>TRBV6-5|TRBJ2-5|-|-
CASRGRVIETQYF
TGTGCCAGCAGGGGCAGGGTTATAGAGACCCAGTACTTC
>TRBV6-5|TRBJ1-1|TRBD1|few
CASSLGTAVNTEAFF
TGTGCCAGCAGCCTGGGGACAGCCGTAAACACTGAAGCTTTCTTT
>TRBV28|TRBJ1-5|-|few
CASRPYSNQPQHF
TGTGCCAGCCGGCCGTATAGCAATCAGCCCCAGCATTTT
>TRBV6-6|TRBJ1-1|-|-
CASSLPGTLNTEAFF
TGTGCCAGCAGTCTACCGGGGACGCTAAACACTGAAGCTTTCTTT
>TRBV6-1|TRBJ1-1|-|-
CASSGAGSGVTEAFF
TGTGCCAGCAGTGGGGCGGGGTCTGGGGTCACTGAAGCTTTCTTT
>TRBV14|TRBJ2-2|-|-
CASSPGTAAGELFF
TGTGCCAGCAGCCCCGGGACTGCGGCCGGGGAGCTGTTTTTT
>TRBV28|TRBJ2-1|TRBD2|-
CASSPETSGRAGEQFF
TGTGCCAGCAGCCCTGAGACTAGCGGGAGGGCCGGGGAGCAGTTCTTC
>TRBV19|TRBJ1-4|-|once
CASSGGATRGEKLFF
TGTGCCAGTAGTGGAGGGGCCACGCGAGGTGAAAAACTGTTTTTT
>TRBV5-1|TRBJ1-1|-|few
CASGISSNTEAFF
TGCGCCAGCGGGATATCGTCGAACACTGAAGCTTTCTTT
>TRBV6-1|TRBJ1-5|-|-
CASSVRVGDQPQHF
TGTGCCAGCAGTGTACGAGTGGGCGATCAGCCCCAGCATTTT
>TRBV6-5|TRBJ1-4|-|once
CASRRQLTNEKLFF
TGTGCCAGTCGACGACAGTTAACTAATGAAAAACTGTTTTTT
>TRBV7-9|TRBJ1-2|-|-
CASTSFGSLNYGYTF
TGTGCCAGCACCTCGTTTGGGTCCCTAAACTATGGCTACACCTTC
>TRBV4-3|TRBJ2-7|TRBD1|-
CASSQDYRGSYEQYF
TGCGCCAGCAGCCAAGATTACAGGGGCTCCTACGAGCAGTACTTC
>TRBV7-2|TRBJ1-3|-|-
CASSLGGGSGNTIYF
TGTGCCAGCAGCTTAGGGGGGGGCTCTGGAAACACCATATATTTT
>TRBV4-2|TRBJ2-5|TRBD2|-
CASSPGTTNQETQYF
TGTGCCAGCAGTCCCGGGACTACCAACCAAGAGACCCAGTACTTC
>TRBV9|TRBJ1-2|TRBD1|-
CASSVGGTGAGRGYGYTF
TGTGCCAGCAGCGTAGGGGGGACAGGGGCAGGCCGCGGCTATGGCTACACCTTC
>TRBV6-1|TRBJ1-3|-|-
CASSRTNSGNTIYF
TGTGCCAGCAGTAGGACAAACTCTGGAAACACCATATATTTT
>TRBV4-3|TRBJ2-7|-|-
CASSLQLTYEQYF
TGCGCCAGCAGCCTCCAGCTGACCTACGAGCAGTACTTC
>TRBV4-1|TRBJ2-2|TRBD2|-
CASSQEGASGGPNTGELFF
TGCGCCAGCAGCCAAGAGGGGGCAAGCGGGGGACCGAACACCGGGGAGCTGTTTTTT